This TCR beta chain emerged from a study of cytomegalovirus exposure and HLA in healthy donors. Broader study findings: Reports indicated that the classifier achieved high specificity and sensitivity in diagnosing cytomegalovirus status.

Regarding this clone: The antigen is unknown.

Germline CDR1 is KGHSH and CDR2 is LQKENI. V lost 5 bases to trimming and J lost 3 bases; unmatched junction nucleotides: 4. The CDR3 is 16 residues long. TCRdb's table, derived via immunoSEQ multiplex PCR, lists solely in-frame clones and lacks some. The data show about 400,000 clones, with 75% to 90% seen just once and 0.83% held by the top ten. The sequencing sample was made of PBMCs. The clonotype was recovered from a woman under 30 in good health and CMV-seronegative. This chain uses TRBV18 with TRBJ2-7, with TRBD2 identical over 16 bases. In DNA form, the CDR3 reads TGTGCCAGCTCAACGGGACTAGCGGGGGGGGTCTACGAGCAGTACTTC. It yields the protein CASSTGLAGGVYEQYF.